The 31 T cell receptor beta chains below were found in one sample sequenced in a study of CD8 T cells in ankylosing spondylitis. TCRdb fed the 5' RACE reads into MiXCR, producing one record per CDR3 protein. The sample has 150,000 to 200,000 distinct CDR3 sequences, 15% to 20% seen once. Sequenced sample: blood, either unsorted or a sorted T cell fraction (not recorded which). The receptors were gathered from a male donor between 5 and 29 years old with ankylosing spondylitis or in good health (not recorded which).

The table lists this clonotype with many counts. The V gene is TRBV20-1, the J gene TRBJ1-2; D not resolved. Germline V lookup: CDR1 DFQATT, CDR2 SNEGSKA (reference sequence). The CDR3 spans 12 residues. Trimming cost V 3 bases and J 3 bases, with 8 bases left between them. Here the CDR3 reads CSASSGDYGYTF. CDR3 nucleotides: TGCAGTGCTAGCTCAGGCGACTATGGCTACACCTTC.

This clonotype was detected ten times or more. CDR3 sequence reads: CASSLGRQETQYF. DNA for the CDR3: TGTGCCAGCAGCCTAGGGCGGCAAGAGACCCAGTACTTC. The genes are TRBV3-1 and TRBJ2-5; D not certain. Between the trimmed V and J ends, which lost 4 bases and 2 bases, there was a span of 8 bases. CDR3 length: 13 amino acids. Germline CDR1 is LGHDT and CDR2 is YNNKEL (reference sequence).

The chain joins TRBV29-1 to TRBJ2-7; D gene ambiguous. V was trimmed by 1 base and J by 4 bases, leaving 5 bases between them. The germline V gene encodes CDR1 SQVTM and CDR2 ANQGSEA. The CDR3 spans 11 residues. CDR3 residues: CSVEGVYEQYF. DNA for the CDR3: TGCAGCGTTGAAGGGGTGTACGAGCAGTACTTC.

This clonotype was seen ten or more times. J is TRBJ2-2 and V is TRBV19, with 8 bases identical to TRBD2. The V gene's germline CDR1 is LNHDA and CDR2 SQIVND (reference sequence). This CDR3 is built from 16 residues. V trimming: 10 bases; J trimming: 4 bases; junction bases outside the gene matches: 14. For the CDR3, the DNA is TGTGCCATCCTCAGTAGGAGCGGGAGCAGCACCGGGGAGCTGTTTTTT. This encodes CAILSRSGSSTGELFF.

This clonotype was counted many times. J is TRBJ1-1 and V is TRBV29-1; no firm D call. The ends were cut back, 0 bases at V and 6 bases at J, with 11 bases in the middle. This CDR3 region has 13 residues. CDR1 is SQVTM and CDR2 is ANQGSEA in the germline V gene. CDR3 nucleotide sequence: TGCAGCGTTGAAGAGACTGTTGGCGCTGAAGCTTTCTTT. This translates into CSVEETVGAEAFF.

This clonotype was observed a few times. The chain carries TRBV9 and TRBJ2-1; TRBD2 might be the D (6 bases). V was pared by 0 bases and J by 10 bases, with 11 bases between. Germline V gene sequence: CDR1 SGDLS, CDR2 YYNGEE. The CDR3 is made up of 13 amino acids. In DNA, the CDR3 is TGTGCCAGCAGCGTAGCGTCGGGGGACGAGCAGTTCTTC. This codes for CASSVASGDEQFF.

In this sample, this clonotype turned up many times. The genes are TRBV7-2 and TRBJ1-6, with 9 bases identical to TRBD1. This CDR3 has 13 residues. V shed 8 bases, J shed 6 bases, and the junction held 2 bases outside the gene matches. CDR1 and CDR2 from the germline V gene are SGHTA and FQGNSA. The CDR3 region is CASPGQGNSPLHF. The CDR3 nucleotides read TGTGCCAGCCCGGGACAGGGTAATTCACCCCTCCACTTT.

The gene calls are TRBV4-1 and TRBJ2-5; D unclear. Trimming cost V 1 base and J 4 bases, with 10 bases left between them. The germline V gene encodes CDR1 MGHRA and CDR2 YSYEKL. The CDR3 extends over 14 amino acids. The CDR3 region has the DNA TGCGCCAGCAGCCAAGTTGACGTACTAGAGACCCAGTACTTC. Amino acids: CASSQVDVLETQYF.

This clonotype was recorded many times. The chain carries TRBV20-1 and TRBJ1-1; 7 bases map to TRBD1. The CDR3 has 15 amino acids. Per the germline V gene, CDR1 is DFQATT and CDR2 is SNEGSKA (reference sequence). J lost 7 bases, V lost 6 bases, and 17 bases had no gene match. The CDR3 coding sequence is TGCAGTGCCCCGGGGGCAGGGGGGTGGGTGAATGAAGCTTTCTTT. Its protein product is CSAPGAGGWVNEAFF.

This clonotype was observed many times. The V call is TRBV20-1, the J call TRBJ2-7; the match to TRBD2 covers 7 bases. CDR3 length: 14 amino acids. V lost 2 bases to trimming and J lost 3 bases; unmatched junction nucleotides: 7. In germline, CDR1 is DFQATT, CDR2 SNEGSKA (reference sequence). The CDR3 nucleotides are TGCAGTGCTAGACGGAGCGGGAACATCTACGAGCAGTACTTC. It codes for CSARRSGNIYEQYF.

The table lists this clonotype with many counts. The rearrangement links TRBV5-1 to TRBJ2-1; 14 nucleotides line up with TRBD2. Germline values: CDR1 SGHRS, CDR2 YFSETQ. V was clipped by 5 bases and J by 5 bases; unmatched bases: 9. The CDR3 has 17 amino acids. CDR3 protein: CASRWGLAGVKNNEQFF. The CDR3 region has the DNA TGCGCCAGCAGATGGGGACTAGCGGGAGTTAAGAACAATGAGCAGTTCTTC.

This clonotype was seen more than once but under ten times. The chain employs TRBV20-1 and TRBJ2-1; 13 bases are shared with TRBD2. The CDR3 extends over 14 amino acids. Germline lookup yields CDR1 DFQATT and CDR2 SNEGSKA (reference sequence). V lost 6 bases and J lost 6; bases outside the gene matches: 5. This CDR3 reads CSAPGTSGTNEQFF. Here the CDR3 DNA reads TGCAGTGCGCCCGGGACTAGCGGGACCAATGAGCAGTTCTTC.

The V and J genes are TRBV7-9 and TRBJ2-3; 8 nucleotides line up with TRBD1. The CDR3 is 12 residues long. V dropped 8 bases and J dropped 5; count of bases not matched to a gene: 3. The germline CDR1 and CDR2 sequences are SEHNR and FQNEAQ (reference sequence). The CDR3 DNA sequence: TGTGCCAGCGGCAGGGGGCGAGATACGCAGTATTTT. Its translation is CASGRGRDTQYF.

In this sample, this clonotype turned up many times. V usage is TRBV20-1 and J usage is TRBJ1-1; 7 nucleotides line up with TRBD1. Germline CDR1 reads DFQATT; CDR2 reads SNEGSKA (reference sequence). CDR3 length: 14 residues. V was clipped by 1 base and J by 4 bases; unmatched bases: 6. The CDR3, as DNA: TGCAGTGCTAGAGCAGGGGGGTTAAGCACTGAAGCTTTCTTT. It translates to CSARAGGLSTEAFF.

This clonotype appeared many times. The chain couples TRBV5-1 to TRBJ1-1, with D tentatively TRBD1 (5 bases). This CDR3 spans 13 amino acids. Germline values: CDR1 SGHRS, CDR2 YFSETQ. V lost 6 bases and J lost 2, with 11 bases in between. The CDR3 protein is CASIGQINTEAFF. The CDR3 bases are TGCGCCAGCATCGGACAAATTAACACTGAAGCTTTCTTT.

This clonotype was counted many times. The chain uses TRBV29-1 and TRBJ2-1; no clear D. The CDR3 runs 10 residues. The V end was cut by 4 bases, the J end by 9 bases, with 7 bases between. The germline V gene encodes CDR1 SQVTM and CDR2 ANQGSEA. The CDR3 DNA sequence: TGCAGCGTTGGGTCAGGTGAGCAGTTCTTC. This encodes CSVGSGEQFF.

The chain carries TRBV24-1 and TRBJ2-1, with TRBD2 as a possible D gene (6 bases). CDR1 is KGHDR, CDR2 SFDVKD, per germline. This CDR3 spans 13 amino acids. V lost 3 bases to trimming and J lost 10 bases, with 12 bases between them. For the CDR3, the DNA is TGTGCCACCAGTGATCCGGGACTCTGGGAGCAGTTCTTC. Translating gives CATSDPGLWEQFF.

This clonotype was recorded many times. The CDR3 region is CASSATSTPYNEQFF. The CDR3 DNA is TGCGCCAGCAGCGCCACTAGTACACCCTACAATGAGCAGTTCTTC. The chain carries TRBV5-1 and TRBJ2-1; D is possibly TRBD2 (5 bases). Trimming removed 4 bases at V and 2 bases at J, with 13 bases between. The CDR3 spans 15 residues. The germline gives CDR1 SGHRS, CDR2 YFSETQ.

This clonotype was picked up one time. The J gene is TRBJ2-7, the V gene TRBV30, with D tentatively TRBD1 (5 bases). There are 12 residues in the CDR3. V was pared by 1 base and J by 7 bases, with 11 bases between. Germline V gene data show CDR1 as GTSNPN and CDR2 as SVGIG (reference sequence). The CDR3 DNA reads as TGTGCCTGGAGTGGGGGCCCTGGGGAGCAGTACTTC. It encodes CAWSGGPGEQYF.

The chain uses TRBV7-6 and TRBJ2-1, with D possibly TRBD1 on 5 matching bases. Trimming stripped 8 bases from V and 9 bases from J, with 14 bases between. Germline V gene data show CDR1 as SGHVS and CDR2 as FNYEAQ. This CDR3 spans 12 amino acids. The chain's CDR3 is CASGEARGEQFF. DNA for the CDR3: TGTGCCAGCGGGGAAGCAAGGGGTGAGCAGTTCTTC.

This rearrangement joins TRBV7-2 to TRBJ2-5, with D possibly being TRBD1 (5 bases). Per the germline V gene, CDR1 is SGHTA and CDR2 is FQGNSA. This CDR3 is 13 amino acids long. V dropped 4 bases and J dropped 7 bases, with 13 bases sitting between them. The chain's CDR3 is CASSSKGAGTQYF. The CDR3 nucleotides read TGTGCCAGCAGCTCTAAAGGGGCTGGGACCCAGTACTTC.

Ten or more counts support this clonotype. This chain uses TRBV7-9 with TRBJ1-4, with 7 bases lining up with TRBD1. The CDR3 runs to 15 residues. The trim removed 5 bases at V and 5 bases at J, leaving 8 bases unmatched. Germline-derived CDR1 and CDR2 are SEHNR and FQNEAQ (reference sequence). For the CDR3, the DNA is TGTGCCAGCAGCCGATCCGACAGGGACAATGAAAAACTGTTTTTT. Protein product: CASSRSDRDNEKLFF.

This clonotype occurred many times. The genes are TRBV5-6 and TRBJ1-5; D gene ambiguous. The CDR3 runs to 13 residues. Trimming removed 4 bases from V and 5 bases from J, with 10 bases in between. Germline values: CDR1 SGHDT, CDR2 YYEEEE. Here the CDR3 reads CASSRTGDQPQHF. CDR3 DNA sequence: TGTGCCAGCAGCCGGACCGGGGATCAGCCCCAGCATTTT.

This clonotype has ten or more counts. The chain employs TRBV11-2 and TRBJ1-1; weak D call: TRBD1 (5 bases). This CDR3 is 12 amino acids long. Trimming shortened V by 5 bases and J by 5 bases, and 9 bases separated the two germline ends. Germline V gene sequence: CDR1 SGHAT, CDR2 FQNNGV. The CDR3 sequence is CASSPGMTEAFF. The CDR3 bases are TGTGCCAGCAGCCCAGGGATGACTGAAGCTTTCTTT.

This clonotype was detected many times. The CDR3 coding sequence is TGCGCCAGCAGCTTCGACGGGGGGACCGGGGAGCTGTTTTTT. It translates to CASSFDGGTGELFF. This sequence joins TRBV5-1 and TRBJ2-2; 7 bases map to TRBD2. V lost 2 bases, J lost 5 bases, and 3 bases stayed unmatched. This CDR3 has 14 amino acids. The V gene's germline CDR1 is SGHRS and CDR2 YFSETQ.

This clonotype was recorded many times. This chain joins TRBV20-1 and TRBJ2-3, with D hard to call. This CDR3 has 15 residues. Germline V gene sequence: CDR1 DFQATT, CDR2 SNEGSKA (reference sequence). V was trimmed by 0 bases and J by 2 bases, leaving 12 bases between them. CDR3 nucleotide sequence: TGCAGTGCTAGAGATTGGCGGATGAACACAGATACGCAGTATTTT. Residues: CSARDWRMNTDTQYF.

This clonotype was seen many times. This chain connects TRBV19 to TRBJ2-2; unclear D gene. Per the germline V gene, CDR1 is LNHDA and CDR2 is SQIVND (reference sequence). Trimming took off 0 bases at V and 1 base at J, with 3 bases between the two ends. The CDR3 extends over 14 amino acids. CDR3 region: CASSIDRNTGELFF. The CDR3 DNA reads TGTGCCAGTAGTATAGATCGGAACACCGGGGAGCTGTTTTTT.

The chain has TRBV11-1 and TRBJ2-1, with 8 nucleotides matching TRBD2. The ends lost 1 base at V and 8 bases at J; junction bases unmatched: 19. The CDR3 runs 19 residues. Germline V gene lookup returns CDR1 SGHAT and CDR2 FQDESV (reference sequence). The CDR3 DNA reads TGTGCCAGCAGCTTAGACCCCGTTCCCAAGAGCGGGAGTAGGGATGAGCAGTTCTTC. Residues: CASSLDPVPKSGSRDEQFF.

This clonotype was picked up many times. The chain carries TRBV7-9 and TRBJ2-3, with D unresolved. In germline, CDR1 is SEHNR, CDR2 FQNEAQ (reference sequence). V lost 3 bases to trimming and J lost 4 bases, with 8 bases between them. The CDR3 totals 13 residues. The CDR3 DNA follows: TGTGCCAGCAGCTTCCCCGGGCCAGATACGCAGTATTTT. It codes for CASSFPGPDTQYF.

This clonotype has at least ten counts. The CDR3 loop is CASSLGSNTEAFF. DNA of the CDR3: TGTGCCAGCAGTTTAGGTTCAAACACTGAAGCTTTCTTT. The chain recombines TRBV28 with TRBJ1-1, with D hard to call. The CDR3 is made up of 13 amino acids. Between the trimmed V and J ends, which lost 2 bases and 2 bases, there was a span of 6 bases. Germline V gene data show CDR1 as MDHEN and CDR2 as SYDVKM.

This clonotype was detected many times. The rearrangement uses TRBV29-1 and TRBJ2-7; D not resolved. CDR1 and CDR2 (germline): SQVTM, ANQGSEA. V was trimmed by 4 bases and J by 2 bases, leaving 9 bases between them. The CDR3 is 12 amino acids. The chain's CDR3 is CSVGDGPYEQYV. For the CDR3, the DNA is TGCAGCGTTGGGGATGGACCCTACGAGCAGTACGTC.